Listed below are T cell receptor beta chains from one sample, sequenced in a study of CD8 T cells in ankylosing spondylitis. TCRdb re-analysed the 5' RACE reads in MiXCR, keeping a single row per CDR3 protein. The sample holds fewer than 130,000 distinct CDR3 sequences; less than 25% are singletons and the top ten take roughly 12%. The sequencing input was synovial fluid, either unsorted or a sorted T cell fraction (not recorded which). These receptors were taken from a male donor with ankylosing spondylitis. CDR3s include the opening cysteine and the closing phenylalanine or tryptophan.

V	J	CDR3
TRBV29-1	TRBJ1-1	CSVVGAGKAFF
TRBV18	TRBJ2-5	CASSPGIAETQYF
TRBV5-1	TRBJ1-1	CASSLAQGRRGTEAFF
TRBV12-3/TRBV12-4	TRBJ1-5	CASSYGDNQPQHF
TRBV20-1	TRBJ1-6	CSAPQGNSYNSPLHF
TRBV7-2	TRBJ2-2	CASSRTSGTGELFF
TRBV20-1	TRBJ2-3	CSARGMLAGVTDTQYF
TRBV4-1	TRBJ2-3	CASSQEPSGGGFTDTQYF
TRBV25-1	TRBJ2-1	CASSGPFSSYNEQFF
TRBV5-1	TRBJ2-1	CASSPGFSGMNEQFF
TRBV7-2	TRBJ2-5	CASSLQALQETQYF
TRBV19	TRBJ1-1	CASGRDRGNTEAFF
TRBV12-3/TRBV12-4	TRBJ1-5	CVSSLRPNQPQHF
TRBV10-3	TRBJ2-7	CAISDGQGIYEQYF
TRBV5-5	TRBJ1-1	CASSYIRGNTEAFF
TRBV6-2/TRBV6-3	TRBJ1-1	CASRTGQVMNTEAFF
TRBV12-3/TRBV12-4	TRBJ2-1	CASRAGNGPNEQFF
TRBV30	TRBJ2-5	CAWSFYRETQYF
TRBV20-1	TRBJ2-2	CSASQRQGTGELFF
TRBV5-1	TRBJ2-3	CASSLGTRVTDTQYF
TRBV27	TRBJ2-2	CASSLRTGGTGELFF
TRBV6-2/TRBV6-3	TRBJ1-1	CASSYLGAYEAFF
TRBV5-1	TRBJ2-5	CASSPGTVQETQYF
TRBV20-1	TRBJ1-5	CSARDERGSNQPQHF
TRBV30	TRBJ2-2	CAWGGLAGVAGELFF
TRBV11-3	TRBJ1-6	CASSRTGDNSPLHF
TRBV2	TRBJ1-2	CASSLHRNYGYTF
TRBV7-2	TRBJ1-6	CASSYGQGRRRSPLHF
TRBV6-2/TRBV6-3	TRBJ1-1	CASSYAKGTEAFF
TRBV3-1	TRBJ2-1	CASSQGGTSGQYNEQFF
TRBV6-1	TRBJ2-1	CASSRGGSYNEQFF
TRBV5-1	TRBJ2-1	CASSLATVAGAYEQFF
TRBV4-1	TRBJ1-2	CASSPASGDDGYTF
TRBV30	TRBJ2-7	CAWTRAGTYEQYF
TRBV24-1	TRBJ2-5	CATSHPGMSETQYF
TRBV20-1	TRBJ2-7	CSASWDITYEQYF
TRBV4-2	TRBJ1-1	CASSQDLGERTEAFF
TRBV5-4	TRBJ2-3	CASSPPGERSTDTQYF
TRBV18	TRBJ2-7	CASSPGTGVREQYF
TRBV12-3/TRBV12-4	TRBJ1-1	CASITTGGTEAFF
TRBV2	TRBJ1-1	CASSVWGMNTEAFF
TRBV5-1	TRBJ1-2	CASSPAQERYGYTF
TRBV6-6	TRBJ2-1	CASRNDRINEQFF
TRBV5-1	TRBJ2-5	CASSPDIQASRTQYF
TRBV12-3/TRBV12-4	TRBJ2-1	CTSRRSLSRRAGYNEQFF
TRBV3-1	TRBJ1-1	CASSLNPRGTEAFF
TRBV5-8	TRBJ2-1	CASSLSGGYSNEQFF
TRBV7-9	TRBJ1-4	CASSLVGDPNEKLFF